This T cell receptor beta chain was observed in a study of shared clonotypes between healthy human individuals (dated by TCRdb to the early 2020s). Some background on the complete study: The cohort comprised a couple of women and a few men aged 18 to 49 years. To estimate repertoire size and how much clonotype sharing occurs between individuals, the study deeply sequenced the blood TCR repertoires of five healthy adults. For each donor, three plates each were used for CD4 naive and CD4 memory, two plates were used for CD8 naive, and one plate was used for CD8 memory. Per donor, leukapheresis produced somewhere between about 0.94 and 9.5 billion PBMCs. Different laboratories and diverse techniques were used to prepare libraries and sequence TCR repertoires, to increase sequencing depth and limit assay-specific biases. Results the study describes overall, beyond this receptor: Rarefaction of sorted-subset datasets indicated incomplete sequencing despite the large sequencing depth. Sampling was restricted to blood, and TCR repertoires in tissue are likely to differ from TCR repertoires in blood. Naive subsets generally had larger estimated clonotype richness than memory subsets did. Because the study included a small number of donors, the genetic and exposure-history diversity represented was limited. Across four donors, around 5% of naive CD4, approximately 4% of naive CD8, 2% to 2.5% of memory CD4, and approximately 0.4% of memory CD8 clonotypes were shared. Pairwise subsampling led to the expectation that sequencing depth would affect the degree of clonotype sharing among donors. Compared with non-shared clonotypes, clonotypes shared by all four sorted-subset donors had higher generation probabilities.

Using the deep immunoSEQ assay, multiplex PCR amplified TCR CDR3 regions from genomic DNA. Extracted genomic DNA from each cell subset was spread evenly across all wells of several immunoSEQ 96-well plates, with each plate serving as a replicate. For sorted subsets, approximately 190 ng genomic DNA, equal to 30,000 to 35,000 T cell genomes, was loaded into each replicate PCR. Purified libraries were quantified with a Qubit 3.0 fluorometer, sized on a Bioanalyzer 2100, and re-quantified with the KAPA Library Quantification kit. A separate single-read 150-cycle Illumina NextSeq 550 flow cell was used to sequence each immunoSEQ 96-well plate. The original pipeline was this. Because the immunoSEQ output held only junctional sequences and lacked quality scores, the filtering could not match the filtering applied to full-length reads. Sequences were annotated with PyIR, a Python wrapper for IgBLAST v1.9, and V/J genes and CDR3 were assigned using IMGT germline references. Reads were filtered out if the reads had weak V/J assignments (E-value above 1e-6), no CDR3, stop codons, out-of-frame junctions, or ambiguous translated residues. A V3J clonotype was defined by an identical inferred V gene, J gene, and CDR3 amino acid sequence. To compute the percentage overlap between repertoires, the number of shared unique clonotypes was divided by the size of the smaller repertoire. RTK rarefaction, the Chao1 estimator, and Recon v2.1 estimates of unobserved clonotypes were used to assess repertoire richness. For all TCRbeta clonotypes obtained by the gDNA method from four donors, generation probabilities were computed with OLGA. TCRdb took this table from immuneACCESS and kept in-frame rearrangements with V and J called. Such tables lack part of the clones; where checked against another copy, unresolved V genes explain under half of the gap, and the rest is unexplained. V, J and clone size are those of that table, while D and trimming were read from the DNA. The sample table shows 2 million to 2.5 million clones, and around 92% are seen once. Jointly, the top ten make up around 0.38% of the sample.

The CDR3 covers 17 residues, taking in both the cysteine and the phenylalanine. Solely the CDR3 DNA is kept, with 51 bases framed from the first base. V has 5 bases trimmed and J has 4 bases trimmed; junction bases matching no gene number 14. For CDR1 and CDR2, the germline V gene (reference sequence) lists SEHNR and FQNEAQ. Healthy HIV-negative adults with no recently reported acute infections or vaccinations were included as donors. Every donor was a Caucasian adult residing in Nashville, Tennessee, USA. CD4+ T cells were enriched through magnetic negative selection, after which naive cells were positively selected on CD45RA and the remaining negative fraction served as the memory subset. Blood was collected by leukapheresis, and PBMCs were isolated by Ficoll-Histopaque density gradient centrifugation and then cryopreserved in liquid nitrogen vapor phase. Analytical flow cytometry was used to check the purity and quantity of every magnetically sorted T cell population. From each sorted fraction, genomic DNA was isolated and quantified by UV absorbance on a Nanodrop 2000c.

This clone was counted a single time. Its cognate antigen has yet to be identified. Nothing much larger sits one base from this clone, and base qualities are not available. This receptor was identified in a man between 18 and 29 years old in good health. Some clones in this sample may be carry-over from other donors' samples. The sequence joins TRBV7-9 to TRBJ2-5; TRBD1 fits 9 bases in the junction. Sequenced: naive CD4+ T cells from PBMCs. The sample's cell subset or site label, in plain terms: CD45RA+ positively selected. At the DNA level, the sequence is TGTGCCAGCAGCCCAAACCGACGGGGACAGGGCCGAGAGACCCAGTACTTC. Its protein reads: CASSPNRRGQGRETQYF.